This T cell receptor (beta chain) was observed in a study of blood T cells in healthy people across ages. Primed by a sample-barcoded 5' primer and a J-beta primer mix, a second PCR proceeded for 7 to 11 cycles. TCRdb called the 5' RACE reads again in MiXCR, with one record for every CDR3 protein. Altogether some 900,000 distinct CDR3 sequences are present, 40% to 60% being singletons, with the ten largest covering 13%. V was trimmed by 5 bases and J by 1 base, leaving 14 bases between them. The CDR3 extends over 15 amino acids. Sequencing was done on a sample of blood. The source is a man in his thirties or forties in good health. The V call is TRBV12-3 or TRBV12-4, the J call TRBJ1-1, with D perhaps matching TRBD1 (6 bases). This chain's CDR3 is CASSPQGHQNTEAFF. Here the CDR3 DNA reads TGTGCCAGCAGTCCGCAGGGACACCAGAACACTGAAGCTTTCTTT.